This T cell receptor (beta chain) was documented in a study of cytomegalovirus exposure and HLA in healthy donors. Generated by immunoSEQ multiplex PCR, the TCRdb table keeps only in-frame clones and is missing some. The sample has about 120,000 clones, roughly 88% seen once. This CDR3 is built from 14 residues. V was shortened by 1 base and J by 3 bases, with 10 bases between the two germline ends. Per the germline V gene, CDR1 is LGHNA and CDR2 is YNFKEQ. This clone was seen at least ten times. What was sequenced was PBMCs. The V and J genes are TRBV4-2 and TRBJ2-7, with D perhaps matching TRBD2 (6 bases). This receptor was obtained from a woman aged 25 to 45 in good health and CMV-seropositive. The CDR3 loop is CASSQGLEHYEQYF. For the CDR3, the DNA is TGTGCCAGCAGCCAAGGACTAGAGCACTACGAGCAGTACTTC.